This paragraph covers one T cell receptor beta chain sequence. The antigen is not known. This specimen belongs to a study of OX40 agonist ivuxolimab in advanced cancers. Study at large: Three individuals attained partial responses, comprising one hepatocellular carcinoma case and two cutaneous melanoma cases. Points from the study as a whole: On average, a greater number of expanded clones characterised CD8+ T cells relative to CD4+.

Only in-frame clones appear in the TCRdb table, and some are missing; sequencing was by immunoSEQ multiplex PCR. This repertoire shows approximately 54,000 clones, 91% found once; its top ten account for about 9.3%. CDR1 is LGHNT, CDR2 FRNRAP, per germline. J gave up 0 bases and V 1 base, and 9 bases lay outside the gene matches. This CDR3 has 18 amino acids. The sequenced sample was CD4+ or CD8+ T cells sorted from blood, obtained in a trial of the OX40 agonist ivuxolimab. The origin of this receptor is an adult with an advanced solid tumor such as melanoma, head and neck, liver or kidney cancer. The chain has TRBV12-5 and TRBJ1-1; 9 nucleotides match TRBD1. In DNA, the CDR3 is TGTGCTAGTGGTTTGGGACGGGACAGGGAAACTATGAACACTGAAGCTTTCTTT. It encodes CASGLGRDRETMNTEAFF.